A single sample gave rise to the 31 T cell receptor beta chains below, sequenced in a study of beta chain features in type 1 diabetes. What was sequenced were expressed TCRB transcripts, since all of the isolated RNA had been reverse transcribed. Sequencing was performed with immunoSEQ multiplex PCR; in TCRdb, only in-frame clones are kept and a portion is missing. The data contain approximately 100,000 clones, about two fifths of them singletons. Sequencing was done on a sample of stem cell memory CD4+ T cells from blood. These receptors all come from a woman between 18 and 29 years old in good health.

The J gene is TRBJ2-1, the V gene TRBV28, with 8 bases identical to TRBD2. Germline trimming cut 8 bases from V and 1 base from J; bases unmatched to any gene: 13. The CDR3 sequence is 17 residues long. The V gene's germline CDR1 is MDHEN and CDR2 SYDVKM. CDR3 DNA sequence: TGTGCCAGCGGAACCCAAGGACTAGCCACGTCCTACAATGAGCAGTTCTTC. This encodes CASGTQGLATSYNEQFF.

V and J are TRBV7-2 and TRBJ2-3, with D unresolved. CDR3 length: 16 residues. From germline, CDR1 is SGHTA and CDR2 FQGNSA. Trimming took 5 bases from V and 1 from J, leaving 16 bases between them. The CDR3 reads CASSLRLVRGTDTQYF. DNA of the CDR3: TGTGCCAGCAGCCTCCGTTTAGTTCGTGGCACAGATACGCAGTATTTT.

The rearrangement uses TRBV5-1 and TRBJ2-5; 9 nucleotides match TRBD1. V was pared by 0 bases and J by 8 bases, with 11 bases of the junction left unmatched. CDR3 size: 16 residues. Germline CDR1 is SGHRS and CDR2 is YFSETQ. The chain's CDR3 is CASSLGTGAVIETQYF. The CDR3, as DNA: TGCGCCAGCAGCTTGGGGACAGGGGCTGTCATAGAAACCCAGTACTTC.

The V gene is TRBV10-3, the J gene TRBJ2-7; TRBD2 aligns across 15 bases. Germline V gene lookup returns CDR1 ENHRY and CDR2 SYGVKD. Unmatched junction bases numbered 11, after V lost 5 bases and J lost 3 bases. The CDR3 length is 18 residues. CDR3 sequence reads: CAISTGTSGRSAGYEQYF. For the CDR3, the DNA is TGTGCCATCAGTACCGGGACTAGCGGGAGGTCGGCCGGCTACGAGCAGTACTTC.

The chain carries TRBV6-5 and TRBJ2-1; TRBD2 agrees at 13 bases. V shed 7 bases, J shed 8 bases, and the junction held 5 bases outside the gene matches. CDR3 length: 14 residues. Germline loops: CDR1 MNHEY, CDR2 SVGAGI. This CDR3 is CASTKLAGGYEQFF. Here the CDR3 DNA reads TGTGCCAGCACCAAACTAGCGGGAGGGTATGAGCAGTTCTTC.

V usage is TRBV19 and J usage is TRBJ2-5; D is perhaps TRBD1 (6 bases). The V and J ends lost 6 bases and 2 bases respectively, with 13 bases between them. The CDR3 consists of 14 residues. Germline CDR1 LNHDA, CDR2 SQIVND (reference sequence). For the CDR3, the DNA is TGTGCCAGTAGCCCCCGGACAGTTCAAGAGACCCAGTACTTC. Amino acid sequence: CASSPRTVQETQYF.

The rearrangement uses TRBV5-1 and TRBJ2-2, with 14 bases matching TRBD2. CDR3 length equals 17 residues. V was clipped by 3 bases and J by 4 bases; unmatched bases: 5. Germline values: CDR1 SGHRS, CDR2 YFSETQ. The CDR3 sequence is CASSWGTSGRFTGELFF. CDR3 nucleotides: TGCGCCAGCAGCTGGGGGACTAGCGGGAGATTCACCGGGGAGCTGTTTTTT.

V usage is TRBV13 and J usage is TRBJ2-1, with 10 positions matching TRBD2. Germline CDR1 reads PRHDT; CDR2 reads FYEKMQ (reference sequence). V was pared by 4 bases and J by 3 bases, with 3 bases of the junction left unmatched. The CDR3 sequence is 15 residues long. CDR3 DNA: TGTGCCAGCAGCTCGCGGACTAGCGGCTACAATGAGCAGTTCTTC. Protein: CASSSRTSGYNEQFF.

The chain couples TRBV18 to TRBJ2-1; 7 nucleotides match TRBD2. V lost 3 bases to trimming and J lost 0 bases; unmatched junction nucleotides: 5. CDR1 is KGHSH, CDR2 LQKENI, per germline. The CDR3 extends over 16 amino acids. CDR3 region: CASSPPSGSSYNEQFF. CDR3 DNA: TGTGCCAGCTCACCGCCTAGCGGTAGCTCCTACAATGAGCAGTTCTTC.

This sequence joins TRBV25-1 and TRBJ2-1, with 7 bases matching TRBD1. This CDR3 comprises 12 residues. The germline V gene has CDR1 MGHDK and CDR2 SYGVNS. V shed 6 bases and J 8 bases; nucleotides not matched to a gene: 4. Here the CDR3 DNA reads TGTGCCAGCAGAGGGACAGTGCATGAGCAGTTCTTC. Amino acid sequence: CASRGTVHEQFF.

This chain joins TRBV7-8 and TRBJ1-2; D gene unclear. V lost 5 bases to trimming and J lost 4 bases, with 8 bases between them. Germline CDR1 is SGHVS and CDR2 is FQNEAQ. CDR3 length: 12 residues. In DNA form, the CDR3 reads TGTGCCAGCAGCACCAGTCCCTATGGCTACACCTTC. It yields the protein CASSTSPYGYTF.

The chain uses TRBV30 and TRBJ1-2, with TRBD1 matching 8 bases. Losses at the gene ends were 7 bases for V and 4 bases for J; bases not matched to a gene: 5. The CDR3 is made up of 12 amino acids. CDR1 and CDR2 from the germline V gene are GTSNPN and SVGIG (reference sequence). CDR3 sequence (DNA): TGTGCCTTACTCCAGGGGGCCTATGGCTACACCTTC. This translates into CALLQGAYGYTF.

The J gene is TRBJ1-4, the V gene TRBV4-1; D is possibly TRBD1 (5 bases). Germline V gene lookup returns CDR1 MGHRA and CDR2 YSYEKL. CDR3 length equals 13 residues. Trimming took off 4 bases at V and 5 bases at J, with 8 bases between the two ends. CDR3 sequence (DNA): TGCGCCAGCAGCCTCCGGGGGAATGAAAAACTGTTTTTT. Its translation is CASSLRGNEKLFF.

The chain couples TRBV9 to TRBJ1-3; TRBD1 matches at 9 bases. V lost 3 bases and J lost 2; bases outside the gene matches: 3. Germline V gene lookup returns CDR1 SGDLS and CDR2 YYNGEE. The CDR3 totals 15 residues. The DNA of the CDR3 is TGTGCCAGCAGCGCCGGGGACAGGGCTGGAAACACCATATATTTT. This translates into CASSAGDRAGNTIYF.

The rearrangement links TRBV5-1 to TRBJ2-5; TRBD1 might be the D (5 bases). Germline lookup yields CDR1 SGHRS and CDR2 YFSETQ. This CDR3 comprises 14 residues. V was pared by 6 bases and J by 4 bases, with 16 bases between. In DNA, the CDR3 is TGCGCCAGCAATCAGGGAAGGATCGGAGAGACCCAGTACTTC. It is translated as CASNQGRIGETQYF.

The CDR3 DNA is TGTGCCAGCAGTCCCCGACGGGCCAGCGGGAGCGGAGAGTTCTTC. Translated, it gives CASSPRRASGSGEFF. The V and J genes are TRBV6-5 and TRBJ2-1; 8 bases are a match to TRBD2. Unmatched junction bases numbered 17, after V lost 5 bases and J lost 14 bases. Germline loops: CDR1 MNHEY, CDR2 SVGAGI. The length of the CDR3 is 15 residues.

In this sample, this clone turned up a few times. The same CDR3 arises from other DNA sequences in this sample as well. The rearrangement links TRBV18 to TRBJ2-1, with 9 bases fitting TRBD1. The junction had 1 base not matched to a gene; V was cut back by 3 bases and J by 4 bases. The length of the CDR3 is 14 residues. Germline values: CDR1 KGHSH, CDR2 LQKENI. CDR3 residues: CASSPGTGYNEQFF. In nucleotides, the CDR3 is TGTGCCAGCTCACCCGGGACAGGGTACAATGAGCAGTTCTTC.

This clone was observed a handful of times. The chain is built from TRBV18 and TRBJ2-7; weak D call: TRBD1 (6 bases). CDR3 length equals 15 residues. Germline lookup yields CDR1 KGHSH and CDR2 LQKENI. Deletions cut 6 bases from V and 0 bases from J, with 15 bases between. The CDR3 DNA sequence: TGTGCCAGCTCCCCCGGGACAACCTACTCCTACGAGCAGTACTTC. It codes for CASSPGTTYSYEQYF.

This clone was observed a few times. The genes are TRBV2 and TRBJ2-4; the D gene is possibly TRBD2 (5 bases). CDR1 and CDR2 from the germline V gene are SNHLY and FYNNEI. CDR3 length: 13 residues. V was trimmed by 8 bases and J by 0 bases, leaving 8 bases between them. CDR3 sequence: CASGLLAKNIQYF. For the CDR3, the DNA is TGTGCCAGCGGACTGTTAGCCAAAAACATTCAGTACTTC.

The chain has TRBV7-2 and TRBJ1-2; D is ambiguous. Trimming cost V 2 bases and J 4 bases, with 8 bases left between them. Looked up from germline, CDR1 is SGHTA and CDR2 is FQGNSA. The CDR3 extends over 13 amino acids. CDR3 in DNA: TGTGCCAGCAGCTTAACAAGATTCTATGGCTACACCTTC. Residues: CASSLTRFYGYTF.

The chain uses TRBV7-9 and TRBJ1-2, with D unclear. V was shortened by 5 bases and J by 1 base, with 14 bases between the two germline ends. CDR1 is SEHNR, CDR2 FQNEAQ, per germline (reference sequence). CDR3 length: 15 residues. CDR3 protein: CASSPVPGGNYGYTF. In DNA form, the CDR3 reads TGTGCCAGCAGCCCGGTTCCGGGAGGTAACTATGGCTACACCTTC.

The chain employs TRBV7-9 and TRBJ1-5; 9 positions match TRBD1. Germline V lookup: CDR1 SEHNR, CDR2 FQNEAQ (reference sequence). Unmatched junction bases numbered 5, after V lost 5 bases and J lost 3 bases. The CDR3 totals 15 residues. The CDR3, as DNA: TGTGCCAGCAGCCGGACAGGGGAAATCAATCAGCCCCAGCATTTT. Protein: CASSRTGEINQPQHF.

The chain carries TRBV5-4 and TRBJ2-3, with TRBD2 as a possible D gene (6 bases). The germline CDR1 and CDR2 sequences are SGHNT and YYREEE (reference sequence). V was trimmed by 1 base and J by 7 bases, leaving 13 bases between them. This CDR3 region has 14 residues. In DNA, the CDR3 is TGTGCCAGCAGCTTGTCGGGAGATGTCAATACGCAGTATTTT. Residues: CASSLSGDVNTQYF. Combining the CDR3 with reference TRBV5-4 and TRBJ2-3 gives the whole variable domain ETGVTQSPTHLIKTRGQQVTLRCSSQSGHNTVSWYQQALGQGPQFIFQYYREEENGRGNFPPRFSGLQFPNYSSELNVNALELDDSALYLCASSLSGDVNTQYFGPGTRLTVL.

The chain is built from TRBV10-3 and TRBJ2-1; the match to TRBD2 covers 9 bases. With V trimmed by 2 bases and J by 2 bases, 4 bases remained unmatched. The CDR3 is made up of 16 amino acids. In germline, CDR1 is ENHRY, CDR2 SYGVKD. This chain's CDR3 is CAISEGSGRTYNEQFF. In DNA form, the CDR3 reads TGTGCCATCAGTGAGGGGAGCGGGAGGACCTACAATGAGCAGTTCTTC.

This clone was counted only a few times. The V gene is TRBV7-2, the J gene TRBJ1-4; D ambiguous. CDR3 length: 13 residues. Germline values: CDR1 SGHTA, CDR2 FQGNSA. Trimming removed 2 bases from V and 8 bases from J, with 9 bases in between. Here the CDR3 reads CASSLPTTEKLFF. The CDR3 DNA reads TGTGCCAGCAGCTTACCCACTACCGAAAAACTGTTTTTT.

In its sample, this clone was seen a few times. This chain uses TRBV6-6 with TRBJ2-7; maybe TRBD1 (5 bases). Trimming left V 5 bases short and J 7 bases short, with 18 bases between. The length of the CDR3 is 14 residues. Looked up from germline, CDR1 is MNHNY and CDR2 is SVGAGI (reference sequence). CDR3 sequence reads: CASSPDGWSGEQYF. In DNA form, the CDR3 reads TGTGCCAGCAGTCCCGATGGTTGGTCAGGGGAGCAGTACTTC.

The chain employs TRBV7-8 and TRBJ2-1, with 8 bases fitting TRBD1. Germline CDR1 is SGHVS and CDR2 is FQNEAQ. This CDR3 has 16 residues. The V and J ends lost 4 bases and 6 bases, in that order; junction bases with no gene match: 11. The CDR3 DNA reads TGTGCCAGCAGCTCCCTCCGGGACAGGTATTCCAATGAGCAGTTCTTC. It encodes CASSSLRDRYSNEQFF.

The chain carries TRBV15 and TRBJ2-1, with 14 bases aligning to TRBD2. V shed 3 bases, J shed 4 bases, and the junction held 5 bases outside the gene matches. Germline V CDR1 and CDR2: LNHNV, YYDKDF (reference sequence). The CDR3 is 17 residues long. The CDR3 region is CATSSRTSGRFYNEQFF. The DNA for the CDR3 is TGTGCCACCAGCAGCAGGACTAGCGGGAGGTTTTACAATGAGCAGTTCTTC.

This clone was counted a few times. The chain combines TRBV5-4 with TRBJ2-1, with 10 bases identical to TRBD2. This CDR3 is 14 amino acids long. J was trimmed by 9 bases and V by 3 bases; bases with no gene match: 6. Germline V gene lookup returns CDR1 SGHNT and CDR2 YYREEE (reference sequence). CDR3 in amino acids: CASSSAGGPSEQFF. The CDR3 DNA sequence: TGTGCCAGCAGCTCAGCGGGAGGGCCTAGTGAGCAGTTCTTC.

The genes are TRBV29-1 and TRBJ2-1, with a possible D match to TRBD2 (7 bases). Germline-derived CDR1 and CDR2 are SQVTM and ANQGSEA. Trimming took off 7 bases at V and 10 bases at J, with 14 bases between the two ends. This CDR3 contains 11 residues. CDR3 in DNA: TGCAGCGCACAAAGGGGGGGGGAGCAGTTCTTC. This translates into CSAQRGGEQFF.

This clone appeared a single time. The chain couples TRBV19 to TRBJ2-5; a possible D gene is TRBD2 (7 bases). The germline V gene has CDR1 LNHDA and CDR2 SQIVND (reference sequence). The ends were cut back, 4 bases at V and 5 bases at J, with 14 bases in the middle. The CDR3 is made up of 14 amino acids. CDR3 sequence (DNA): TGTGCCAGTAGTACCCGGGGGGCCCAGGAGACCCAGTACTTC. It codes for CASSTRGAQETQYF.